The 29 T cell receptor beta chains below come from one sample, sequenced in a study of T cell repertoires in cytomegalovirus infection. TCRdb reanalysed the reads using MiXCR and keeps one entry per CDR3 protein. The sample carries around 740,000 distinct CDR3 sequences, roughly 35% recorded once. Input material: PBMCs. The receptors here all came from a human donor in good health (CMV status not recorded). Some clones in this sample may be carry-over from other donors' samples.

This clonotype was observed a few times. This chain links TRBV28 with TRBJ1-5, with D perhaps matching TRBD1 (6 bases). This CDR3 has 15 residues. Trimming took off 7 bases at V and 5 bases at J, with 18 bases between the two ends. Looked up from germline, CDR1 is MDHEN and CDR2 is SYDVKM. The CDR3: CASIGRGSGYQPQHF. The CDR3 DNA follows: TGTGCCAGCATTGGGAGGGGGTCGGGATATCAGCCCCAGCATTTT.

The CDR3 protein is CASSYSNAGGTSYEQYF. As DNA, the CDR3 is TGTGCCAGCAGTTACTCGAACGCGGGAGGAACCTCCTACGAGCAGTACTTC. The rearrangement joins TRBV6-5 to TRBJ2-7; 8 positions match TRBD2. Germline V gives CDR1 MNHEY, CDR2 SVGAGI. This CDR3 contains 17 residues. Unmatched junction bases numbered 7, after V lost 0 bases and J lost 0 bases.

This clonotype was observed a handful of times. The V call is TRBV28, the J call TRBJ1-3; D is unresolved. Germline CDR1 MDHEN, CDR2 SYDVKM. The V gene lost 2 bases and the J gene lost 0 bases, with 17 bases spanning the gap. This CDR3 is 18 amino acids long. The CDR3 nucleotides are TGTGCCAGCAGTTTAAACGTCCGACGCCCCCACTCTGGAAACACCATATATTTT. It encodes CASSLNVRRPHSGNTIYF.

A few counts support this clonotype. CDR3 sequence (DNA): TGTGCCAGCAGTCCTTGGGTAGGCTCTGATCCGTTCTTC. Translating it yields CASSPWVGSDPFF. The chain joins TRBV12-3 or TRBV12-4 to TRBJ2-1; D remains unclear. Trimming took 5 bases from V and 15 from J, leaving 20 bases between them. This CDR3 contains 13 residues.

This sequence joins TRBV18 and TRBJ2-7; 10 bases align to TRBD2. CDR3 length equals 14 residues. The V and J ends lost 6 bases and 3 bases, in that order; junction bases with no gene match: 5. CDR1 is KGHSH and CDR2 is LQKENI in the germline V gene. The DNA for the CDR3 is TGTGCCAGCTCCACTCTAGCGGGGGACTACGAGCAGTACTTC. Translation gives CASSTLAGDYEQYF.

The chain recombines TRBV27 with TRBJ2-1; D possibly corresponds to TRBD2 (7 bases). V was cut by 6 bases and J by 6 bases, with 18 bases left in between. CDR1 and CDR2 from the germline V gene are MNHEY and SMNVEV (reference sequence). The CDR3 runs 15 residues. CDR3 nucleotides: TGTGCCAGCAGCCCAGGGGCGGGAGCGACCAATGAGCAGTTCTTC. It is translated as CASSPGAGATNEQFF.

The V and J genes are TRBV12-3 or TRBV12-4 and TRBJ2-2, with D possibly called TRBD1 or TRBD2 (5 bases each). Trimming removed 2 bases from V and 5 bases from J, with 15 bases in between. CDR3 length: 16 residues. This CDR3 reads CASSLLRGLWTGELFF. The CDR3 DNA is TGTGCCAGCAGTTTATTGAGGGGCCTTTGGACCGGGGAGCTGTTTTTT.

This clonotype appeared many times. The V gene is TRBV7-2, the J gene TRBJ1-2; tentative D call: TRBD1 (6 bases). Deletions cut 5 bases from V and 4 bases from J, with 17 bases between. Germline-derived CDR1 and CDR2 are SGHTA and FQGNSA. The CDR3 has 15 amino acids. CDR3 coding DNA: TGTGCCAGCAGCGTCAGGCAAGGGGGGGCCTATGGCTACACCTTC. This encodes CASSVRQGGAYGYTF.

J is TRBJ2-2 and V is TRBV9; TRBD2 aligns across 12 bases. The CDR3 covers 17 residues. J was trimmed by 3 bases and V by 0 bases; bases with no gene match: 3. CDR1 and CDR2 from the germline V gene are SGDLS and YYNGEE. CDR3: CASSVGLAGVDTGELFF. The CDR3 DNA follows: TGTGCCAGCAGCGTAGGACTAGCGGGGGTCGACACCGGGGAGCTGTTTTTT.

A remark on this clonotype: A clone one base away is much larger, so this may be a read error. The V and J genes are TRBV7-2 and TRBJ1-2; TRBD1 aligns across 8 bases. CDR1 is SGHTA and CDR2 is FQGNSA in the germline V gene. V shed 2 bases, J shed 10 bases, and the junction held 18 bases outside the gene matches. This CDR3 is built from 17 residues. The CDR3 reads CASSLTPGGRRIDVYTF. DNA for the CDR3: TGTGCCAGCAGCTTAACCCCAGGGGGCAGGAGGATCGATGTCTACACCTTC.

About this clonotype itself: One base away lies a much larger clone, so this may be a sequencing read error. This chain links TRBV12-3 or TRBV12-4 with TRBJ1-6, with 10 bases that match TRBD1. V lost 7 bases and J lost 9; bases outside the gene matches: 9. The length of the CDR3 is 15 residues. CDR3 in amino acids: CASMPGTGAFSPLHF. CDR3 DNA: TGTGCCAGCATGCCCGGGACAGGGGCTTTTTCACCCCTCCACTTT.

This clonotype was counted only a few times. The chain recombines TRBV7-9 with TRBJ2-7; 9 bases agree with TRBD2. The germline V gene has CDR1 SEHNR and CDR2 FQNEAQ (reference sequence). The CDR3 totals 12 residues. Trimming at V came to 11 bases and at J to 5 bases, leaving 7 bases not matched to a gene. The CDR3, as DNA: TGTGCCGTAGCGGGGGACCCCAACGAGCAGTACTTC. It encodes CAVAGDPNEQYF.

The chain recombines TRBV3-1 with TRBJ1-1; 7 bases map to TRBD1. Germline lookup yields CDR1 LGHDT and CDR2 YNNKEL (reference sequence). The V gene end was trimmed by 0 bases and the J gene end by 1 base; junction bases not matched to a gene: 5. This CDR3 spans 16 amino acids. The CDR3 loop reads CASSQEGRTGNTEAFF. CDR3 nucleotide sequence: TGTGCCAGCAGCCAAGAAGGAAGGACAGGGAACACTGAAGCTTTCTTT.

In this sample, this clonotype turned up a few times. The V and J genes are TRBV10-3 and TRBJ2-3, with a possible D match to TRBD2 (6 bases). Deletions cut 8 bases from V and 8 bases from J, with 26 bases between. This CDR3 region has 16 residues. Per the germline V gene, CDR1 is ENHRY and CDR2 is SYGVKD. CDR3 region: CAIGETSPAKSGTQYF. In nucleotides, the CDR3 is TGTGCCATCGGGGAGACTAGTCCAGCTAAAAGTGGTACGCAGTATTTT.

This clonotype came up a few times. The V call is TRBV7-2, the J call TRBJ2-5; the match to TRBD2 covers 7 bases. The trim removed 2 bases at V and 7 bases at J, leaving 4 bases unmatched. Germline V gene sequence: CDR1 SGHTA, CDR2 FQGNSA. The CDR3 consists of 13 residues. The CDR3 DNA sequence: TGTGCCAGCAGCTTATACTGGGAGGGGACCCAGTACTTC. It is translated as CASSLYWEGTQYF.

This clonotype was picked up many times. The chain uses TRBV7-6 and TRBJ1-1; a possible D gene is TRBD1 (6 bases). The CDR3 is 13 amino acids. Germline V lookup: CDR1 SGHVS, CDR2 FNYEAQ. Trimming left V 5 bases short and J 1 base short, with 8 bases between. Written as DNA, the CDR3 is TGTGCCAGCAGCGACAGGCCGAACACTGAAGCTTTCTTT. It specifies CASSDRPNTEAFF. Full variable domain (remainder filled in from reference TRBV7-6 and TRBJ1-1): GAGVSQSPRYKVTKRGQDVALRCDPISGHVSLYWYRQALGQGPEFLTYFNYEAQQDKSGLPNDRFSAERPEGSISTLTIQRTEQRDSAMYRCASSDRPNTEAFFGQGTRLTVV.

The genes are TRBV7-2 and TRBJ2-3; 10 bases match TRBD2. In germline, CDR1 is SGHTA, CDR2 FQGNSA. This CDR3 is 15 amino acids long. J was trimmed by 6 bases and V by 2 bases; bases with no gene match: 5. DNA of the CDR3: TGTGCCAGCAGCTTACTAGCGGGGGATTTTGATACGCAGTATTTT. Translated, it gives CASSLLAGDFDTQYF.

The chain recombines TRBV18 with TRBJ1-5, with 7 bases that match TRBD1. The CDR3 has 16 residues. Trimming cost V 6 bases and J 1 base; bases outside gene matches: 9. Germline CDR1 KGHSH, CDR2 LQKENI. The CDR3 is CASSRNRGGSNQPQHF. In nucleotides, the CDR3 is TGTGCCAGCTCGCGAAACAGGGGCGGAAGCAATCAGCCCCAGCATTTT.

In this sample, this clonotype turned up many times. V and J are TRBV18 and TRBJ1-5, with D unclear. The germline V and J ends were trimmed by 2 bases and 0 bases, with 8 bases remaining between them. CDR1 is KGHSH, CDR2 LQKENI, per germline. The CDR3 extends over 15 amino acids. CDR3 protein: CASSPWEVSNQPQHF. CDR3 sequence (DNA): TGTGCCAGCTCACCATGGGAGGTTAGCAATCAGCCCCAGCATTTT.

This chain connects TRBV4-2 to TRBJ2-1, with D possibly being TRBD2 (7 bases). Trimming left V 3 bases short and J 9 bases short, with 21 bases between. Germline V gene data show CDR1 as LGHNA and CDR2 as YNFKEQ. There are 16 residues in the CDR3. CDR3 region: CASSQSTLGGALEQFF. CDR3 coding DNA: TGTGCCAGCAGCCAGTCGACCTTGGGGGGGGCCCTTGAGCAGTTCTTC.

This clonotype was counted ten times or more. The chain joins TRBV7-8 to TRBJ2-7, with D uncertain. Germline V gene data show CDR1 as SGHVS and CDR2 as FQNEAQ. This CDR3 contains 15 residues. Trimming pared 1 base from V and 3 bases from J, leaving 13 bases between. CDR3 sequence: CASSLVLGNVYEQYF. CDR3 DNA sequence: TGTGCCAGCAGCTTAGTCTTAGGAAACGTCTACGAGCAGTACTTC.

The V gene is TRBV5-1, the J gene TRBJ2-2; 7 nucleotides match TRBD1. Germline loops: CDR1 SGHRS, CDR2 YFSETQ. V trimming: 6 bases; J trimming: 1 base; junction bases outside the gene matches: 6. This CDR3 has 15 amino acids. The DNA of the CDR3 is TGCGCCAGCACCTCGGGACAGTTGAACACCGGGGAGCTGTTTTTT. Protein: CASTSGQLNTGELFF.

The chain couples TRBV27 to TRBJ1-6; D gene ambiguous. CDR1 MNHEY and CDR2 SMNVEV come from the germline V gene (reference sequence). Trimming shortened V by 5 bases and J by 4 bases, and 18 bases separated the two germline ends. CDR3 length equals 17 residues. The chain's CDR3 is CASSPEWLRSYNSPLHF. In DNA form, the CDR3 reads TGTGCCAGCAGTCCGGAATGGCTGAGGTCTTATAATTCACCCCTCCACTTT.

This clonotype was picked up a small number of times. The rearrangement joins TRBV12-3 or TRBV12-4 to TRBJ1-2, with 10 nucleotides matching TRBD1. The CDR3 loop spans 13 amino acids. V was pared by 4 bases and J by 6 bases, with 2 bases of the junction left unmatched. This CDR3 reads CASSWDRGDGYTF. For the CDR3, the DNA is TGTGCCAGCAGTTGGGACAGGGGCGATGGCTACACCTTC.

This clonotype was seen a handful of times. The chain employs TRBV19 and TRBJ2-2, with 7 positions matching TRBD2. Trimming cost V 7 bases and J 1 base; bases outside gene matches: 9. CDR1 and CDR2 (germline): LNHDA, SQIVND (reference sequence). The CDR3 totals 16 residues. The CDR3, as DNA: TGTGCCAGTATTATTGAGGGCGGGAGGAACACCGGGGAGCTGTTTTTT. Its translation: CASIIEGGRNTGELFF.

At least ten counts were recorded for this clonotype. The CDR3 region has the DNA TGTGCCAGCAGCTTAGCCCGGACAGGGGGCAGCCTGATTGAAAAACTGTTTTTT. Amino acids: CASSLARTGGSLIEKLFF. The J gene is TRBJ1-4, the V gene TRBV7-8; 11 positions match TRBD1. Trimming removed 0 bases from V and 7 bases from J; junction bases left unmatched: 10. The V gene's germline CDR1 is SGHVS and CDR2 FQNEAQ. This CDR3 is built from 18 residues. Complete variable domain (other parts from reference TRBV7-8 and TRBJ1-4): GAGVSQSPRYKVAKRGQDVALRCDPISGHVSLFWYQQALGQGPEFLTYFQNEAQLDKSGLPSDRFFAERPEGSVSTLKIQRTQQEDSAVYLCASSLARTGGSLIEKLFFGSGTQLSVL.

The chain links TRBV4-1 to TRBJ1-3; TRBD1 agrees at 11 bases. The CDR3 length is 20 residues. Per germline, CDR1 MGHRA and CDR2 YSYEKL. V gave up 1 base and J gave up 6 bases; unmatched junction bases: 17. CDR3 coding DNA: TGCGCCAGCAGCCAAGGGCCCGGACAGGGGGCGCGAAGACTGCAAAACACCATATATTTT. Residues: CASSQGPGQGARRLQNTIYF.

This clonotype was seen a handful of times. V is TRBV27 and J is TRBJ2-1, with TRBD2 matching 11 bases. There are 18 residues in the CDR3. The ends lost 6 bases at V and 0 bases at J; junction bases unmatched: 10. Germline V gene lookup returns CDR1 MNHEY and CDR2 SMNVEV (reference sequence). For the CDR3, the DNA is TGTGCCAGCAGCGCCGGGACTAGCGGAGGTAGCTCCTACAATGAGCAGTTCTTC. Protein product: CASSAGTSGGSSYNEQFF.

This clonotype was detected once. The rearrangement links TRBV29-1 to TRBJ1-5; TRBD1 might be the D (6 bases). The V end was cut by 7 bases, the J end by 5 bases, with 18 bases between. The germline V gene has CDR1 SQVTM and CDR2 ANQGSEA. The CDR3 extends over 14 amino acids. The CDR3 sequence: CSALEGGGDQPQHF. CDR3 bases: TGCAGCGCCTTGGAAGGCGGGGGCGATCAGCCCCAGCATTTT.